Listed below are T cell receptor beta chains from one sample, sequenced in a study of blood T cell repertoires in COVID-19. Produced via immunoSEQ multiplex PCR; TCRdb's table is partial and in-frame only. Here the sample spans about 180,000 clones, around 84% being singletons. The material sequenced was peripheral blood. The receptors shown here come from a man over 45 with active or convalescent COVID-19. Both conserved end residues are part of each CDR3. A D gene is named only where the DNA matches it firmly. Expanded clones get a size class; other rows say once, few or many, or leave the size out.

d_call: -; j_call: TRBJ1-2; v_call: TRBV6-5; clone_size: -; cdr3_length: 15; cdr3_nt: TGTGCCAGCAGTTACTCTTCGGGGGATAACTATGGCTACACCTTC; cdr3_aa: CASSYSSGDNYGYTF
d_call: -; j_call: TRBJ2-1; v_call: TRBV4-3; clone_size: -; cdr3_length: 13; cdr3_nt: TGCGCCAGCAGCCACGTAGACATCAATGAGCAGTTCTTC; cdr3_aa: CASSHVDINEQFF
d_call: TRBD2; j_call: TRBJ2-7; v_call: TRBV19; clone_size: -; cdr3_length: 15; cdr3_nt: TGTGCCAGTAGTAGGGCTAGCGGGAACTCCTACGAGCAGTACTTC; cdr3_aa: CASSRASGNSYEQYF
d_call: -; j_call: TRBJ2-6; v_call: TRBV5-1; clone_size: -; cdr3_length: 15; cdr3_nt: TGCGCCAGCAGCTTGGACAGCACGGGGGCCAACGTCCTGACTTTC; cdr3_aa: CASSLDSTGANVLTF
d_call: TRBD1; j_call: TRBJ2-2; v_call: TRBV24-1; clone_size: -; cdr3_length: 14; cdr3_nt: TGTGCCACGAGTGGACAGGCGAACACCGGGGAGCTGTTTTTT; cdr3_aa: CATSGQANTGELFF
d_call: TRBD1; j_call: TRBJ1-4; v_call: TRBV12-5; clone_size: -; cdr3_length: 16; cdr3_nt: TGTGCTAGTGGAACCGGGACAGGGACGCTTAATGAAAAACTGTTTTTT; cdr3_aa: CASGTGTGTLNEKLFF
d_call: -; j_call: TRBJ1-6; v_call: TRBV19; clone_size: -; cdr3_length: 14; cdr3_nt: TGTGCCAGTAGTATAGAGGGGGCCCGCGGTCCCCTCCACTTT; cdr3_aa: CASSIEGARGPLHF
d_call: -; j_call: TRBJ1-1; v_call: TRBV28; clone_size: -; cdr3_length: 14; cdr3_nt: TGTGCCAGCAGTTTCGCCGTTAAGGGACAAAGAGCTTTCTTT; cdr3_aa: CASSFAVKGQRAFF
d_call: TRBD1; j_call: TRBJ2-1; v_call: TRBV3-1/TRBV3-2; clone_size: -; cdr3_length: 15; cdr3_nt: TGTGCCAGCACCTCAGACAGGGCAGGAGGTGATGAGCAGTTCTTC; cdr3_aa: CASTSDRAGGDEQFF
d_call: -; j_call: TRBJ2-3; v_call: TRBV19; clone_size: -; cdr3_length: 12; cdr3_nt: TGTGCCAGTAGTATAGGGCAAAATACGCAGTATTTT; cdr3_aa: CASSIGQNTQYF
d_call: -; j_call: TRBJ2-1; v_call: TRBV2; clone_size: -; cdr3_length: 15; cdr3_nt: TGTGCCAGCAGGAGGGACATCGCGCCAAACAATGAGCAGTTCTTC; cdr3_aa: CASRRDIAPNNEQFF
d_call: TRBD2; j_call: TRBJ2-7; v_call: TRBV30; clone_size: -; cdr3_length: 13; cdr3_nt: TGTGCCTGGTCCGCGGGGGGGGTCAGCGAGCAGTACTTC; cdr3_aa: CAWSAGGVSEQYF
d_call: -; j_call: TRBJ1-1; v_call: TRBV3-1/TRBV3-2; clone_size: -; cdr3_length: 14; cdr3_nt: TGTGCCAGCAGCCGTATTCAGGGCGGCACTGAAGCTTTCTTT; cdr3_aa: CASSRIQGGTEAFF
d_call: TRBD2; j_call: TRBJ2-5; v_call: TRBV5-4; clone_size: -; cdr3_length: 13; cdr3_nt: TGTGCCAGCAGCCCCCCGTCGGGGGGGACCCAGTACTTC; cdr3_aa: CASSPPSGGTQYF
d_call: -; j_call: TRBJ1-1; v_call: TRBV19; clone_size: -; cdr3_length: 16; cdr3_nt: TGTGCCAGTAGTCCCCTAGGGAGGGACTCTAACACTGAAGCTTTCTTT; cdr3_aa: CASSPLGRDSNTEAFF
d_call: TRBD2; j_call: TRBJ2-3; v_call: TRBV5-4; clone_size: -; cdr3_length: 13; cdr3_nt: TGTGCCAGCAGGCGGGAGAACACAGATACGCAGTATTTT; cdr3_aa: CASRRENTDTQYF
d_call: TRBD2; j_call: TRBJ2-7; v_call: TRBV7-6; clone_size: -; cdr3_length: 18; cdr3_nt: TGTGCCAGCAGCTACACGGCCGGGACTAGCGGTTCCCCCGTCGAGCAGTACTTC; cdr3_aa: CASSYTAGTSGSPVEQYF
d_call: -; j_call: TRBJ2-7; v_call: TRBV6-5; clone_size: few; cdr3_length: 13; cdr3_nt: TGTGCCGCCCGGTCCAGAGGACAGCGGGAGCAGTACTTC; cdr3_aa: CAARSRGQREQYF
d_call: -; j_call: TRBJ2-5; v_call: TRBV4-1; clone_size: -; cdr3_length: 15; cdr3_nt: TGCGCCAGCAGCCAAGGGGCGGGGTGGGGAGAGACCCAGTACTTC; cdr3_aa: CASSQGAGWGETQYF
d_call: -; j_call: TRBJ1-3; v_call: TRBV6-5; clone_size: -; cdr3_length: 14; cdr3_nt: TGTGCCAGCAGTTTCAACAGGGAGGGAAACACCATATATTTT; cdr3_aa: CASSFNREGNTIYF
d_call: -; j_call: TRBJ1-6; v_call: TRBV25-1; clone_size: -; cdr3_length: 12; cdr3_nt: TGTGCCAGCAGGGCTCCTAATTCACCCCTCCACTTT; cdr3_aa: CASRAPNSPLHF
d_call: TRBD1; j_call: TRBJ2-4; v_call: TRBV29-1; clone_size: -; cdr3_length: 14; cdr3_nt: TGCAGCGTTCCGAGACCGGGACAGACAAACATTCAGTACTTC; cdr3_aa: CSVPRPGQTNIQYF
d_call: -; j_call: TRBJ1-1; v_call: TRBV5-4; clone_size: -; cdr3_length: 14; cdr3_nt: TGTGCCAGCCATCACCGACAGTTGAACACTGAAGCTTTCTTT; cdr3_aa: CASHHRQLNTEAFF
d_call: TRBD1; j_call: TRBJ1-2; v_call: TRBV6-5; clone_size: -; cdr3_length: 16; cdr3_nt: TGTGCCAGCAGTTATTATCCCTCGACAGGGCGCTATGGCTACACCTTC; cdr3_aa: CASSYYPSTGRYGYTF
d_call: -; j_call: TRBJ2-3; v_call: TRBV6-5; clone_size: -; cdr3_length: 14; cdr3_nt: TGTGCCAGCAGCCTGGGACTTCTCACAGATACGCAGTATTTT; cdr3_aa: CASSLGLLTDTQYF
d_call: -; j_call: TRBJ2-5; v_call: TRBV6-5; clone_size: -; cdr3_length: 11; cdr3_nt: TGTGCCAGCAGTTCCGGGCGGGCCCAGTACTTC; cdr3_aa: CASSSGRAQYF
d_call: TRBD1; j_call: TRBJ1-4; v_call: TRBV13; clone_size: -; cdr3_length: 15; cdr3_nt: TGTGCCAGCAGCTTGGGGGACAGTGGGAATGAAAAACTGTTTTTT; cdr3_aa: CASSLGDSGNEKLFF
d_call: TRBD2; j_call: TRBJ2-3; v_call: TRBV7-8; clone_size: -; cdr3_length: 16; cdr3_nt: TGTGCCAGCAGCTTACGTACTAGCGGGGCGAGAGATACGCAGTATTTT; cdr3_aa: CASSLRTSGARDTQYF
d_call: TRBD1; j_call: TRBJ2-4; v_call: TRBV11-3; clone_size: -; cdr3_length: 15; cdr3_nt: TGTGCCAGCAGCACCCGACAGGGGGACAGAAACATTCAGTACTTC; cdr3_aa: CASSTRQGDRNIQYF
d_call: -; j_call: TRBJ2-2; v_call: TRBV6-5; clone_size: -; cdr3_length: 15; cdr3_nt: TGTGCCAGCAGTTACCAGGGGATCAACACCGGGGAGCTGTTTTTT; cdr3_aa: CASSYQGINTGELFF
d_call: -; j_call: TRBJ1-2; v_call: TRBV5-1; clone_size: -; cdr3_length: 12; cdr3_nt: TGCGCCAGCAGCTTGGACGCAGGGGGCTACACCTTC; cdr3_aa: CASSLDAGGYTF
d_call: TRBD1; j_call: TRBJ2-7; v_call: TRBV6-2/TRBV6-3; clone_size: -; cdr3_length: 17; cdr3_nt: TGTGCCAGCAGTTCCGGGACAGGGGGCATCGCCTCCTACGAGCAGTACTTC; cdr3_aa: CASSSGTGGIASYEQYF
d_call: TRBD1; j_call: TRBJ2-7; v_call: TRBV7-9; clone_size: -; cdr3_length: 13; cdr3_nt: TGTGCCAGCAGCGTGGACACAGGGGGCGAGCAGTACTTC; cdr3_aa: CASSVDTGGEQYF
d_call: -; j_call: TRBJ2-3; v_call: TRBV9; clone_size: -; cdr3_length: 15; cdr3_nt: TGTGCCAGCAGCGTAGGGTCTAGTTTCACAGATACGCAGTATTTT; cdr3_aa: CASSVGSSFTDTQYF
d_call: TRBD1; j_call: TRBJ2-7; v_call: TRBV2; clone_size: -; cdr3_length: 13; cdr3_nt: TGTGCCAGCCTATCACAGGGGGCCGGCGAGCAGTACTTC; cdr3_aa: CASLSQGAGEQYF
d_call: -; j_call: TRBJ1-1; v_call: TRBV19; clone_size: -; cdr3_length: 14; cdr3_nt: TGTGCCAGTAGTGTCGGGGGGGGAGATACTGAAGCTTTCTTT; cdr3_aa: CASSVGGGDTEAFF
d_call: TRBD2; j_call: TRBJ2-7; v_call: TRBV7-2; clone_size: -; cdr3_length: 17; cdr3_nt: TGTGCCAGCAGCTTAGCGGCCGGGGCGGGAGGGACCTACGAGCAGTACTTC; cdr3_aa: CASSLAAGAGGTYEQYF
d_call: -; j_call: TRBJ1-5; v_call: TRBV29-1; clone_size: -; cdr3_length: 13; cdr3_nt: TGCAGCCCCTCGCGAGTTAGCAATCAGCCCCAGCATTTT; cdr3_aa: CSPSRVSNQPQHF
d_call: TRBD1; j_call: TRBJ2-2; v_call: TRBV19; clone_size: -; cdr3_length: 16; cdr3_nt: TGTGCCAGTAGTAGGAGACGACAGGGGGCAGCCGGGGAGCTGTTTTTT; cdr3_aa: CASSRRRQGAAGELFF
d_call: -; j_call: TRBJ1-2; v_call: TRBV29-1; clone_size: -; cdr3_length: 12; cdr3_nt: TGCAGCGCAGGAAACAGGGCTGATGGCTACACCTTC; cdr3_aa: CSAGNRADGYTF